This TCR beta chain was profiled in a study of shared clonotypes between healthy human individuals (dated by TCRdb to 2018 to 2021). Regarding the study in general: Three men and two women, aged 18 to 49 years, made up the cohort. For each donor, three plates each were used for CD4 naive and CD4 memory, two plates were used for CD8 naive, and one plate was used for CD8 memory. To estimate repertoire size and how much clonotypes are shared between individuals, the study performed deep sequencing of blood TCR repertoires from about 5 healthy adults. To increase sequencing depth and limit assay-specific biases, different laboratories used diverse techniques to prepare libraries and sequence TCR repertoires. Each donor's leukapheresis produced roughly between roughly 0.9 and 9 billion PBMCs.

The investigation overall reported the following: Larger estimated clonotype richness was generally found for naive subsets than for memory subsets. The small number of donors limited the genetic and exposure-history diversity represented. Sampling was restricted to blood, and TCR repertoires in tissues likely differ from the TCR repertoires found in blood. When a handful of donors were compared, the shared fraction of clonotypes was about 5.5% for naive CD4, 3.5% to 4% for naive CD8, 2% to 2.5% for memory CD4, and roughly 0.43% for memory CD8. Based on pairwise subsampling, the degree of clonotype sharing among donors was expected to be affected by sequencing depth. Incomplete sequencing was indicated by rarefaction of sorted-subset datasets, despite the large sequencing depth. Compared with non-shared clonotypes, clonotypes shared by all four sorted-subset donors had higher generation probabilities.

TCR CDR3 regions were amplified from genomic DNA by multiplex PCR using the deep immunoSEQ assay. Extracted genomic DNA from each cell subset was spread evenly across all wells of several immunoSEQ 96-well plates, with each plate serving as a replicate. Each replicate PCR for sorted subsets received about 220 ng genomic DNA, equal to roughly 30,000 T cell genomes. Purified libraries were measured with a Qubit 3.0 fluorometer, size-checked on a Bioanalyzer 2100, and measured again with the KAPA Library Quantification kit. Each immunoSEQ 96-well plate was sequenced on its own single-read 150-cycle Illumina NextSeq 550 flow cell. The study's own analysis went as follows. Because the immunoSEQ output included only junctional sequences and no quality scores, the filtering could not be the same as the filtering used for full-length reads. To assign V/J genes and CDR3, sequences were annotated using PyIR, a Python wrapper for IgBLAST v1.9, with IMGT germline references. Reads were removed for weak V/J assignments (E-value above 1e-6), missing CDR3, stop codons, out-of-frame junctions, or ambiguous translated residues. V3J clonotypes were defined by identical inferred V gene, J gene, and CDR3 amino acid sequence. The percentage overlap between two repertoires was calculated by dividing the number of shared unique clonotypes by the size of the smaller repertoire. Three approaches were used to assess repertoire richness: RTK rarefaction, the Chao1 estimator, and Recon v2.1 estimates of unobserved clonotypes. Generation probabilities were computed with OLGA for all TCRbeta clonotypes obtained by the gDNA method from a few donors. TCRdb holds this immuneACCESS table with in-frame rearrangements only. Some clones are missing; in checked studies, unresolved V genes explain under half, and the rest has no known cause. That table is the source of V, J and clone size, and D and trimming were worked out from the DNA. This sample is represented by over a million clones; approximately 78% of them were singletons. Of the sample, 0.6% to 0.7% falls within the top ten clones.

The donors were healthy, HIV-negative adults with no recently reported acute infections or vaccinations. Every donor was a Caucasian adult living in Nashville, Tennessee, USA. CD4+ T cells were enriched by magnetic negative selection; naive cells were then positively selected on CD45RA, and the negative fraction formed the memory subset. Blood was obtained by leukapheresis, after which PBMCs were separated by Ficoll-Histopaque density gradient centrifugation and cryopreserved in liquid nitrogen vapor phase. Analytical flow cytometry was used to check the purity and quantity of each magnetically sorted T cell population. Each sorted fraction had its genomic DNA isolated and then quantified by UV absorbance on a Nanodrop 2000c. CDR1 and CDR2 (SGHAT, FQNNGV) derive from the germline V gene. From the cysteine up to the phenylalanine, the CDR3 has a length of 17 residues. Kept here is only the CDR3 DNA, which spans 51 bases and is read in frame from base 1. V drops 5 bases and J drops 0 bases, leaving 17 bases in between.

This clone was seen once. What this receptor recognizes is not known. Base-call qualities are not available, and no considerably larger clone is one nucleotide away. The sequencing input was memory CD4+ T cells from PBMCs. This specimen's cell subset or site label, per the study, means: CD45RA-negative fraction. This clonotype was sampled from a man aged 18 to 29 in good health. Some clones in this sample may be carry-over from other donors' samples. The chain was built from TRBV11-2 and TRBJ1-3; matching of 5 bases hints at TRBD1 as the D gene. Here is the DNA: TGTGCCAGCAGCCACTCCCGGGACGTCCACTCTGGAAACACCATATATTTT. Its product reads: CASSHSRDVHSGNTIYF.